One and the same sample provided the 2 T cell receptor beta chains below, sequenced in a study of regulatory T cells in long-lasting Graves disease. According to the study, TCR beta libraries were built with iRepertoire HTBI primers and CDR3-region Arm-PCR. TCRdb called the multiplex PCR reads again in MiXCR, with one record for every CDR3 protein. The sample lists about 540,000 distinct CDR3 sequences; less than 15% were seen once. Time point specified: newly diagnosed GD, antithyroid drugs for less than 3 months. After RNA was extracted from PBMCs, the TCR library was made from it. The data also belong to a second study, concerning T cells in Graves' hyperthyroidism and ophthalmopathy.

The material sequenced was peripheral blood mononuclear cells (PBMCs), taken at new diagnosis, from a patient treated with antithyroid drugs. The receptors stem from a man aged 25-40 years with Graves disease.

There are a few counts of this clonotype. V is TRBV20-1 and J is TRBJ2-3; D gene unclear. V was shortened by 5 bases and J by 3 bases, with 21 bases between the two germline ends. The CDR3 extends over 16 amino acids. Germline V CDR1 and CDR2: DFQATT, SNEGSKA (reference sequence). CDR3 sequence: CSALTLIPVLTDTQYF. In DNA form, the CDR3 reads TGCAGTGCTCTCACTCTCATACCAGTCCTAACAGATACGCAGTATTTT.

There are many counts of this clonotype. CDR3 loop: CASSEVWRQALAKNIQYF. The CDR3 coding sequence is TGTGCCAGCAGTGAAGTGTGGAGGCAGGCCCTAGCCAAAAACATTCAGTACTTC. The J gene is TRBJ2-4, the V gene TRBV6-1, with D tentatively TRBD2 (5 bases). CDR1 is MNHNS, CDR2 SASEGT, per germline. This CDR3 contains 18 residues. The V end was cut by 1 base, the J end by 0 bases, with 16 bases between.